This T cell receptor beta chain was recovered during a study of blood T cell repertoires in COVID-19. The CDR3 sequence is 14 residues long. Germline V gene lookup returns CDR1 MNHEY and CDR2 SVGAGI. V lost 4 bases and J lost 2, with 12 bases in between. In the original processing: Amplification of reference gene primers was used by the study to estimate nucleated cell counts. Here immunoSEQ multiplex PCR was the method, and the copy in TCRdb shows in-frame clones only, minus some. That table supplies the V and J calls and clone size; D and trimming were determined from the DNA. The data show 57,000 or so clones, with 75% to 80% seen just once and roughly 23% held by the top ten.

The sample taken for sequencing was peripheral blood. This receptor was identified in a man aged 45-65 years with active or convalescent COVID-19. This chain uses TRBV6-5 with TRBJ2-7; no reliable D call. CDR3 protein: CASSSWAVAYEQYF. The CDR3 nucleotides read TGTGCCAGCAGTTCCTGGGCCGTCGCCTACGAGCAGTACTTC.